Following are 26 T cell receptor beta chains from one sample sequenced in a study of T cells in Graves' hyperthyroidism and ophthalmopathy. TCR beta CDR3 sequences were amplified from RNA transcripts. Carried out on the TCR CDR3, a first-round RT-PCR used the HTBI primer set. MiXCR was run by TCRdb on the multiplex PCR reads, yielding one entry per CDR3 protein. The sample holds about 210,000 distinct CDR3 sequences, 17% seen once. The material sequenced was blood. The origin of the receptors is a man aged 50-59 years with Graves' hyperthyroidism.

There are a few counts of this clonotype. The chain has TRBV6-1 and TRBJ1-1; 7 bases agree with TRBD1. Germline V lookup: CDR1 MNHNS, CDR2 SASEGT. J gave up 1 base and V 4 bases, and 3 bases lay outside the gene matches. The length of the CDR3 is 14 residues. CDR3 protein: CASSGDRRNTEAFF. CDR3 sequence (DNA): TGTGCCAGCAGTGGGGACAGAAGGAACACTGAAGCTTTCTTT.

In this sample, this clonotype turned up many times. V gene TRBV12-3 or TRBV12-4 combines with J gene TRBJ2-5; a possible D gene is TRBD2 (7 bases). The length of the CDR3 is 13 residues. Trimming removed 3 bases from V and 4 bases from J, with 9 bases in between. DNA of the CDR3: TGTGCCAGCAGTTTGGGGGGGGCAGAGACCCAGTACTTC. Its protein product is CASSLGGAETQYF.

This clonotype was picked up many times. The chain is built from TRBV3-1 and TRBJ2-1, with 8 bases matching TRBD2. The CDR3 has 17 amino acids. Germline V gene lookup returns CDR1 LGHDT and CDR2 YNNKEL (reference sequence). Trimming took 4 bases from V and 1 from J; bases not matched to a gene: 9. CDR3 sequence reads: CASSPPSGSASYNEQFF. The DNA of the CDR3 is TGTGCCAGCAGCCCCCCCAGCGGGAGTGCTTCCTACAATGAGCAGTTCTTC.

In its sample, this clonotype was seen many times. The rearrangement uses TRBV3-1 and TRBJ1-2; D unresolved. This CDR3 is 15 amino acids long. CDR1 is LGHDT and CDR2 is YNNKEL in the germline V gene (reference sequence). The germline V and J ends were trimmed by 2 bases and 8 bases, with 18 bases remaining between them. Here the CDR3 DNA reads TGTGCCAGCAGCCAAAAAAATAGACGCGGTGCGGGCTACACCTTC. It is translated as CASSQKNRRGAGYTF.

This clonotype was seen many times. The genes are TRBV18 and TRBJ2-3; the match to TRBD2 covers 14 bases. The CDR3 totals 15 residues. V lost 3 bases to trimming and J lost 6 bases; unmatched junction nucleotides: 2. Germline loops: CDR1 KGHSH, CDR2 LQKENI. The CDR3 bases are TGTGCCAGCTCACCGGGACTAGCGGGAGCTGATACGCAGTATTTT. Translation: CASSPGLAGADTQYF.

In this sample, this clonotype turned up a few times. The chain combines TRBV7-9 with TRBJ1-2; D unclear. CDR3 length: 14 amino acids. Germline V gives CDR1 SEHNR, CDR2 FQNEAQ (reference sequence). With 1 base removed from V and 6 bases from J, the gap between germline ends came to 12 bases. CDR3 bases: TGTGCCAGCAGCTTAGAGGGCAGCAACCATGGCTACACCTTC. Amino acids: CASSLEGSNHGYTF. Using reference TRBV7-9 and TRBJ1-2 for the parts outside the CDR3, the full variable domain is DTGVSQNPRHKITKRGQNVTFRCDPISEHNRLYWYRQTLGQGPEFLTYFQNEAQLEKSRLLSDRFSAERPKGSFSTLEIQRTEQGDSAMYLCASSLEGSNHGYTFGSGTRLTVV.

With regard to this clonotype: This clone may be a read error of a much larger clone one base away. The genes are TRBV20-1 and TRBJ2-7, with 9 bases that match TRBD2. V lost 3 bases and J lost 1; bases outside the gene matches: 1. CDR1 is DFQATT and CDR2 is SNEGSKA in the germline V gene (reference sequence). This CDR3 spans 13 amino acids. The CDR3 sequence: CSARLAGSYEQYF. CDR3 coding DNA: TGCAGTGCTAGGCTAGCGGGGTCCTACGAGCAGTACTTC.

In this sample, this clonotype turned up many times. The rearrangement uses TRBV3-1 and TRBJ1-1, with 7 bases identical to TRBD1. V was clipped by 3 bases and J by 6 bases; unmatched bases: 7. Per germline, CDR1 LGHDT and CDR2 YNNKEL (reference sequence). The CDR3 length is 14 residues. The CDR3 reads CASSHQWDSSEAFF. CDR3 nucleotide sequence: TGTGCCAGCAGCCATCAATGGGACAGTTCTGAAGCTTTCTTT. The full variable domain, its missing parts supplied by reference TRBV3-1 and TRBJ1-1, is DTAVSQTPKYLVTQMGNDKSIKCEQNLGHDTMYWYKQDSKKFLKIMFSYNNKELIINETVPNRFSPKSPDKAHLNLHINSLELGDSAVYFCASSHQWDSSEAFFGQGTRLTVV.

The V gene is TRBV4-3, the J gene TRBJ2-2, with 8 bases matching TRBD2. The trim removed 1 base at V and 2 bases at J, leaving 9 bases unmatched. This CDR3 is 18 amino acids long. Germline V gene sequence: CDR1 LGHNA, CDR2 YSLEER. This CDR3 reads CASSQGFSGRSNTGELFF. The CDR3 region has the DNA TGCGCCAGCAGCCAAGGCTTCAGCGGGAGAAGTAACACCGGGGAGCTGTTTTTT.

This clonotype was seen a few times. The chain uses TRBV28 and TRBJ2-1, with D possibly matching TRBD2 (5 bases). Germline V gives CDR1 MDHEN, CDR2 SYDVKM. Trimming shortened V by 4 bases and J by 3 bases, and 19 bases separated the two germline ends. The CDR3 has 17 amino acids. The CDR3 sequence is CASSSPTTRLRYNEQFF. The CDR3, as DNA: TGTGCCAGCAGTTCCCCCACTACTAGATTACGCTACAATGAGCAGTTCTTC.

This clonotype was observed a few times. The rearrangement links TRBV24-1 to TRBJ2-4; D might be TRBD1 (5 bases). Germline V CDR1 and CDR2: KGHDR, SFDVKD. This CDR3 has 16 amino acids. V lost 3 bases and J lost 0, with 11 bases in between. Here the CDR3 reads CATSDTGPLAKNIQYF. CDR3 coding DNA: TGTGCCACCAGTGATACAGGACCACTAGCCAAAAACATTCAGTACTTC.

The CDR3 DNA sequence: TGCGCCAGCAGCCAGAATCCCGGGACAGCACTCAATGAGCAGTTCTTC. Protein: CASSQNPGTALNEQFF. This chain links TRBV4-3 with TRBJ2-1, with 7 bases aligning to TRBD1. Germline assignment: CDR1 LGHNA and CDR2 YSLEER. V trimming: 3 bases; J trimming: 6 bases; junction bases outside the gene matches: 11. CDR3 length: 16 residues.

This chain joins TRBV12-3 or TRBV12-4 and TRBJ1-4; D is uncertain. Between the trimmed V and J ends, which lost 8 bases and 12 bases, there was a span of 22 bases. The CDR3 runs 14 residues. The CDR3 loop is CASGDETLNAELFF. As DNA, the CDR3 is TGTGCCAGCGGGGATGAGACCCTGAACGCGGAACTGTTTTTT.

This clonotype has ten or more counts. The chain carries TRBV6-5 and TRBJ2-4, with TRBD1 matching over 12 bases. The CDR3 sequence is 22 residues long. V shed 2 bases, J shed 2 bases, and the junction held 19 bases outside the gene matches. The V gene's germline CDR1 is MNHEY and CDR2 SVGAGI. CDR3 loop: CASSYGVPWGQGAVVSKNIQYF. The CDR3 coding sequence is TGTGCCAGCAGTTACGGGGTTCCGTGGGGACAGGGGGCGGTTGTTTCCAAAAACATTCAGTACTTC.

This clonotype was found many times. The rearrangement joins TRBV11-3 to TRBJ2-2; weak D call: TRBD1 (6 bases). Germline assignment: CDR1 SGHNT and CDR2 YENEEA. Trimming removed 5 bases from V and 3 bases from J, with 13 bases in between. CDR3 length equals 15 residues. Here the CDR3 DNA reads TGTGCCAGCAGCGGGGGACACGGGGACACCGGGGAGCTGTTTTTT. Its protein product is CASSGGHGDTGELFF.

In this sample, this clonotype turned up a few times. This chain links TRBV19 with TRBJ1-1; D gene ambiguous. Trimming took 3 bases from V and 2 from J, leaving 10 bases between them. Germline V gives CDR1 LNHDA, CDR2 SQIVND (reference sequence). This CDR3 has 14 residues. CDR3 sequence (DNA): TGTGCCAGTAGTATCGGGTACGGCAACACTGAAGCTTTCTTT. Its translation is CASSIGYGNTEAFF. The entire variable domain, with the rest obtained from reference TRBV19 and TRBJ1-1, is as follows: DGGITQSPKYLFRKEGQNVTLSCEQNLNHDAMYWYRQDPGQGLRLIYYSQIVNDFQKGDIAEGYSVSREKKESFPLTVTSAQKNPTAFYLCASSIGYGNTEAFFGQGTRLTVV.

This clonotype was recorded many times. J is TRBJ1-2 and V is TRBV12-3 or TRBV12-4; TRBD1 matches at 7 bases. Trimming at V came to 5 bases and at J to 4 bases, leaving 1 base not matched to a gene. The CDR3 is made up of 12 amino acids. The DNA of the CDR3 is TGTGCCAGCAGTCGACAGGGCTATGGCTACACCTTC. It translates to CASSRQGYGYTF.

J is TRBJ2-1 and V is TRBV5-5; tentative D call: TRBD2 (5 bases). In germline, CDR1 is SGHKS, CDR2 YYEKEE (reference sequence). The V end lost 0 bases, the J end lost 4 bases, and 11 bases lay between the germline ends. This CDR3 region has 15 residues. The CDR3 region is CASSLVLAKYNEQFF. The CDR3 DNA is TGTGCCAGCAGCTTGGTGCTAGCAAAATACAATGAGCAGTTCTTC.

This clonotype was detected many times. The rearrangement links TRBV30 to TRBJ2-5; D gene unclear. Germline V gene data show CDR1 as GTSNPN and CDR2 as SVGIG (reference sequence). The V and J ends lost 5 bases and 5 bases respectively, with 9 bases between them. The CDR3 has 11 amino acids. The CDR3 DNA follows: TGTGCCTGGGGCCGCCGGGAGACCCAGTACTTC. It specifies CAWGRRETQYF. Filled out from reference TRBV30 and TRBJ2-5, the complete variable domain reads SQTIHQWPATLVQPVGSPLSLECTVEGTSNPNLYWYRQAAGRGLQLLFYSVGIGQISSEVPQNLSASRPQDRQFILSSKKLLLSDSGFYLCAWGRRETQYFGPGTRLLVL.

In DNA form, the CDR3 reads TGTGCCAGCAGCCCTCCAGACAGGGGGCGCCTCTATAGCAATCAGCCCCAGCATTTT. It encodes CASSPPDRGRLYSNQPQHF. The V call is TRBV7-3, the J call TRBJ1-5, with 10 bases aligning to TRBD1. Germline V gene data show CDR1 as SGHTA and CDR2 as FQGTGA. J gave up 0 bases and V 5 bases, and 13 bases lay outside the gene matches. This CDR3 contains 19 residues. Using reference TRBV7-3 and TRBJ1-5 for the parts outside the CDR3, the full variable domain is GAGVSQTPSNKVTEKGKYVELRCDPISGHTALYWYRQSLGQGPEFLIYFQGTGAADDSGLPNDRFFAVRPEGSVSTLKIQRTERGDSAVYLCASSPPDRGRLYSNQPQHFGDGTRLSIL.

This clonotype was recorded at least ten times. The V and J genes are TRBV30 and TRBJ2-7; the D gene is possibly TRBD2 (6 bases). V was clipped by 0 bases and J by 9 bases, with 15 bases between them. The CDR3 has 13 residues. The V gene's germline CDR1 is GTSNPN and CDR2 SVGIG (reference sequence). The chain's CDR3 is CAWSVRVGGVQYF. CDR3 sequence (DNA): TGTGCCTGGAGTGTACGGGTGGGAGGAGTGCAGTACTTC. Full variable domain (remainder filled in from reference TRBV30 and TRBJ2-7): SQTIHQWPATLVQPVGSPLSLECTVEGTSNPNLYWYRQAAGRGLQLLFYSVGIGQISSEVPQNLSASRPQDRQFILSSKKLLLSDSGFYLCAWSVRVGGVQYFGPGTRLTVT.

This clonotype appeared many times. J is TRBJ2-7 and V is TRBV20-1; weak D call: TRBD2 (5 bases). The germline V gene encodes CDR1 DFQATT and CDR2 SNEGSKA (reference sequence). The CDR3 has 11 amino acids. V gave up 6 bases and J gave up 4 bases, with 10 bases separating them. In nucleotides, the CDR3 is TGCAGTGCGGCCGAGGGATACGAGCAGTACTTC. It is translated as CSAAEGYEQYF.

The table lists this clonotype with many counts. The CDR3, as DNA: TGCAGTGCTAGAGACTTTTGGGGACTTTCCACCGGGGAGCTGTTTTTT. Translating gives CSARDFWGLSTGELFF. The V and J genes are TRBV20-1 and TRBJ2-2; D might be TRBD2 (6 bases). The V end lost 0 bases, the J end lost 4 bases, and 15 bases lay between the germline ends. Germline assignment: CDR1 DFQATT and CDR2 SNEGSKA (reference sequence). CDR3 length equals 16 residues.

This clonotype was picked up many times. The CDR3 sequence is CASSPQQGIYEQYF. The CDR3 DNA reads TGTGCCAGCTCACCACAGCAAGGCATCTACGAGCAGTACTTC. The rearrangement links TRBV18 to TRBJ2-7; D is unresolved. This CDR3 region has 14 residues. The V gene's germline CDR1 is KGHSH and CDR2 LQKENI. V lost 1 base to trimming and J lost 3 bases, with 10 bases between them.

This clonotype was picked up a small number of times. The V gene is TRBV12-3 or TRBV12-4, the J gene TRBJ2-7; 7 bases fit TRBD1. Losses at the gene ends were 5 bases for V and 3 bases for J; bases not matched to a gene: 13. There are 16 residues in the CDR3. The DNA of the CDR3 is TGTGCCAGCAGTGCCCCCCGGGACAGAGGATACTACGAGCAGTACTTC. Amino acid sequence: CASSAPRDRGYYEQYF.

This clonotype was counted a few times. The chain couples TRBV12-5 to TRBJ2-1; 9 nucleotides align to TRBD1. Trimming at V came to 6 bases and at J to 3 bases, leaving 9 bases not matched to a gene. This CDR3 contains 16 residues. Germline V gene lookup returns CDR1 LGHNT and CDR2 FRNRAP. The CDR3 is CASGKGQGDFYNEQFF. CDR3 sequence (DNA): TGTGCTAGTGGAAAGGGACAGGGAGATTTCTACAATGAGCAGTTCTTC.